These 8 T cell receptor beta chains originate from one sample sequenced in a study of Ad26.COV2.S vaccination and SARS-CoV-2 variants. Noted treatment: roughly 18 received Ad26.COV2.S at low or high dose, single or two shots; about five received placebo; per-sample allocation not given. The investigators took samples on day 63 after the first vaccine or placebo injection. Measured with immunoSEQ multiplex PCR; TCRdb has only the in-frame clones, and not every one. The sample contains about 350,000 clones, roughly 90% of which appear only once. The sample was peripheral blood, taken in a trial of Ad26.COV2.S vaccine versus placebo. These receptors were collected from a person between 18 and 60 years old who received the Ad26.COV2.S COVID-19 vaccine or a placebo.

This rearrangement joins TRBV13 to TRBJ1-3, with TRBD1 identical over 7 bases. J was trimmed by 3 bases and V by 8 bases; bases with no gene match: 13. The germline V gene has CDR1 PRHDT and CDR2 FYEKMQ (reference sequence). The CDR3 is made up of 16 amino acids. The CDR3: CASGNGGDRGGNTIYF. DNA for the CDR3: TGTGCCAGCGGGAATGGGGGGGACAGAGGTGGAAACACCATATATTTT. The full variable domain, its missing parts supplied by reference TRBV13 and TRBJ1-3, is AAGVIQSPRHLIKEKRETATLKCYPIPRHDTVYWYQQGPGQDPQFLISFYEKMQSDKGSIPDRFSAQQFSDYHSELNMSSLELGDSALYFCASGNGGDRGGNTIYFGEGSWLTVV.

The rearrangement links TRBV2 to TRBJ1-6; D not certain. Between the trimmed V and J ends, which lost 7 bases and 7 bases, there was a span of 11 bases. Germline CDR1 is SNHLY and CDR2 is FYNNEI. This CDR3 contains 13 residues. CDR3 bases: TGTGCCAGCATTAGGGCTTTGAATTCACCCCTCCACTTT. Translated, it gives CASIRALNSPLHF.

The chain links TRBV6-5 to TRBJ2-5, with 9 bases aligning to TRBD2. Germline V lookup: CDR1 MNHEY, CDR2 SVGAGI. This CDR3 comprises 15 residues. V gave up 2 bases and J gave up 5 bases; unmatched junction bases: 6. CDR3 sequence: CASSYGSGSGETQYF. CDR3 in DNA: TGTGCCAGCAGTTACGGTAGCGGGAGTGGGGAGACCCAGTACTTC.

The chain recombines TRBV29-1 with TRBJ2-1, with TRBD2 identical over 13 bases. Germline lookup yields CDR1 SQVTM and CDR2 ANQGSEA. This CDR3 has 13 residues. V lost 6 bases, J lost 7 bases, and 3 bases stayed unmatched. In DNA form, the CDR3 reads TGCAGCGTGGGACTAGCGGGAAATAATGAGCAGTTCTTC. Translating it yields CSVGLAGNNEQFF.

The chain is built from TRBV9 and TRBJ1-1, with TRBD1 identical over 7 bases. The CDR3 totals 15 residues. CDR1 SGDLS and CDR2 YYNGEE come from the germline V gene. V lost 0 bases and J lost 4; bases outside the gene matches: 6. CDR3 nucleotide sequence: TGTGCCAGCAGCGTAGTTGGGCAGGGGGTCACTGAAGCTTTCTTT. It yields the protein CASSVVGQGVTEAFF.

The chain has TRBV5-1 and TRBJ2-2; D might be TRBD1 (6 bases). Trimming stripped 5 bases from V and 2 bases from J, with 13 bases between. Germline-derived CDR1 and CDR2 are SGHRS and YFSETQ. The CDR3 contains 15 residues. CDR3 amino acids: CASRPGVQNTGELFF. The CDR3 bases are TGCGCCAGCAGACCAGGGGTCCAAAACACCGGGGAGCTGTTTTTT.

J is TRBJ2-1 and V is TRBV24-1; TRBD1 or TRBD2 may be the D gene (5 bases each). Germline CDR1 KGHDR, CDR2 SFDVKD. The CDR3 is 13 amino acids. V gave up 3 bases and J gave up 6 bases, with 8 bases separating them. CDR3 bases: TGTGCCACCAGTGATGGGGGAGTCAATGAGCAGTTCTTC. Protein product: CATSDGGVNEQFF.

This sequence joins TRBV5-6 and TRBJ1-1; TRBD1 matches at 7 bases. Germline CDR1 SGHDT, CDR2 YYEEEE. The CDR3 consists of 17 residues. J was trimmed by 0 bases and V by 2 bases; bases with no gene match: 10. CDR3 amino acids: CASSFTRDRDLNTEAFF. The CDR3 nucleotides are TGTGCCAGCAGCTTTACGAGGGACAGAGATTTGAACACTGAAGCTTTCTTT.